A selection of T cell receptor beta chains follows, all from one sample in a study of cytomegalovirus exposure and HLA in healthy donors. Here immunoSEQ multiplex PCR was the method, and the copy in TCRdb shows in-frame clones only, minus some. The table has over 150,000 clones, 77% seen once. Sequencing input: PBMCs. Source of these receptors: a woman in her 40s in good health and CMV-seropositive. Each CDR3 is given with its conserved first and last residue. Each record gives: D gene, clone size, J gene, V gene, CDR3 DNA, CDR3 protein. A D gene is named only where the DNA matches it firmly. Clone size, where shown, is once, few, many, or a class for clones that have expanded.

>-|-|TRBJ2-6|TRBV30
TGTGCCTGGAGTGTTGGGGCCTCTGGGGCCAACGTCCTGACTTTC
CAWSVGASGANVLTF
>TRBD2|-|TRBJ2-2|TRBV5-4
TGTGCCAGCAGCTTGAGGCTAGCGGGACCCCTCAACACCGGGGAGCTGTTTTTT
CASSLRLAGPLNTGELFF
>-|-|TRBJ2-2|TRBV19
TGTGCCAGTAGATTTGGAGAAGAATGGAGAACCGGGGAGCTGTTTTTT
CASRFGEEWRTGELFF
>-|-|TRBJ1-2|TRBV28
TGTGCCAGCAGCCCAGCGGAGGGCCCTACCTATGGCTACACCTTC
CASSPAEGPTYGYTF
>-|-|TRBJ2-1|TRBV5-6
TGTGCCAGCAGCTTGGCCAGGAACAGCTACAATGAGCAGTTCTTC
CASSLARNSYNEQFF
>-|-|TRBJ2-2|TRBV7-9
TGTGCCAGCGCGCGCCGGCGGGGAGCCCTCACAGGGGAGCTGTTTTTT
CASARRRGALTGELFF
>TRBD1|-|TRBJ1-5|TRBV10-3
TGTGCCATCTCGGGGGACAGAGATCAGCCCCAGCATTTT
CAISGDRDQPQHF
>-|-|TRBJ1-1|TRBV30
TGTGCCTCAGCGGTCAGGGGAAGAAGAACTGAAGCTTTCTTT
CASAVRGRRTEAFF
>-|-|TRBJ2-2|TRBV5-1
TGCGCCAGCAGCTTGTCAGGGTGGGACACCGGGGAGCTGTTTTTT
CASSLSGWDTGELFF
>-|few|TRBJ2-2|TRBV12-5
TGTGCTAGTGGTTTACTGCCGAACACCGGGGAGCTGTTTTTT
CASGLLPNTGELFF
>TRBD2|-|TRBJ2-2|TRBV9
TGTGCCAGCAGCGTAGCCCTAGCGGGAGGGGAAACCGGGGAGCTGTTTTTT
CASSVALAGGETGELFF
>TRBD2|-|TRBJ2-5|TRBV18
TGTGCCAGCTCACCCCCGGGGAGGGGGACCCAGTACTTC
CASSPPGRGTQYF
>-|-|TRBJ2-1|TRBV5-4
TGTGCCAGCAACTTGGGCACTAGTGGCGATGAGCAGTTCTTC
CASNLGTSGDEQFF
>TRBD2|-|TRBJ2-7|TRBV19
TGTGCCAGTAGTAGTGCCGGGACTAGAGGTACCTACGAGCAGTACTTC
CASSSAGTRGTYEQYF
>-|-|TRBJ1-2|TRBV6-5
TGTGCCAGCAAGGGGGGAGGGGCGGATGGCTACACCTTC
CASKGGGADGYTF
>TRBD2|once|TRBJ2-2|TRBV6-5
TGTGCCAGCAGTCGGGCCGGGAGGGCCGGCGGGGAGCTGTTTTTT
CASSRAGRAGGELFF
>-|-|TRBJ2-1|TRBV5-4
TGTGCCAGCAGCTTGTTAAGCGGCAATTACAATGAGCAGTTCTTC
CASSLLSGNYNEQFF
>-|once|TRBJ2-7|TRBV27
TGTGCCAGCAGTTTGCGACAGAATGCCTACGAGCAGTACTTC
CASSLRQNAYEQYF
>-|-|TRBJ1-5|TRBV7-6
TGTGCCAGCAGCGCCGACAGGAGCAATCAGCCCCAGCATTTT
CASSADRSNQPQHF
>TRBD1|-|TRBJ2-1|TRBV30
TGTGCCTGGAGTGAGGACAGGGGAATTTATGAGCAGTTCTTC
CAWSEDRGIYEQFF
>TRBD2|-|TRBJ2-5|TRBV6-5
TGTGCCAGCAGTTACGGGCTGGGGAGGGGAGAGACCCAGTACTTC
CASSYGLGRGETQYF
>-|-|TRBJ1-2|TRBV30
TGTGCCTGGAGTGTAGCTGGCAGGGGCTATGGCTACACCTTC
CAWSVAGRGYGYTF
>-|once|TRBJ2-5|TRBV21-1
TGTGCCAGCAGCCCCCAGGTGCGGGGAAGGTGGTCCCAAGAGACCCAGTACTTC
CASSPQVRGRWSQETQYF
>TRBD2|-|TRBJ2-1|TRBV10-1
TGCGCCAGCCCTATAGCGGGGGGCGAACCAAACAATGAGCAGTTCTTC
CASPIAGGEPNNEQFF
>-|-|TRBJ2-7|TRBV4-3
TGCGCCAGCAGCCAAGATGGCCAGGGAGGTATTTACGAGCAGTACTTC
CASSQDGQGGIYEQYF
>TRBD2|-|TRBJ2-7|TRBV5-1
TGCGCCAGCAGCTTGGTTGGGACTAGTAGTTCCTACGAGCAGTACTTC
CASSLVGTSSSYEQYF
>-|few|TRBJ1-1|TRBV30
TGTGCCTGGAGGCAGAATTACATGAACACTGAAGCTTTCTTT
CAWRQNYMNTEAFF
>TRBD2|-|TRBJ2-7|TRBV7-2
TGTGCCAGCAGCTCCCTGACTAGCATCCCCTACGAGCAGTACTTC
CASSSLTSIPYEQYF
>TRBD1|-|TRBJ2-5|TRBV19
TGTGCCAGTAGTAATCGGGACAGGGAGACCCAGTACTTC
CASSNRDRETQYF
>TRBD2|-|TRBJ2-3|TRBV18
TGTGCCAGCTCACCTGCGGGACTAGGAACAGATACGCAGTATTTT
CASSPAGLGTDTQYF
>TRBD1|-|TRBJ1-4|TRBV5-4
TGTGCCAGCCGGGACAGAACTAATGAAAAACTGTTTTTT
CASRDRTNEKLFF
>-|-|TRBJ2-1|TRBV10-1
TGCGCCAGCAGTGACGGCGGAACAGGGCGAAATGAGCAGTTCTTC
CASSDGGTGRNEQFF